The next 3 T cell receptor beta chains were all read from a single sample in a study of blood T cells in healthy people across ages. A sample-barcoded 5' primer and a J-beta primer mix were used in a second PCR of roughly 6 to 11 cycles. TCRdb re-derived calls from the 5' RACE reads in MiXCR, one entry per CDR3 protein. This table has 710,000 or so distinct CDR3 sequences, about 30% appearing once. Sequenced input: blood. The receptor source for this set is a woman aged 80 or over in good health.

This clonotype was detected once. The chain is built from TRBV5-8 and TRBJ1-1; maybe TRBD1 (6 bases). Trimming pared 0 bases from V and 4 bases from J, leaving 19 bases between. From germline, CDR1 is SGHTS and CDR2 YDEGEE. The CDR3 loop spans 17 amino acids. The CDR3 DNA sequence: TGTGCCAGCAGCTTGGAGGGGTTCACAGGGACCATCACTGAAGCTTTCTTT. Protein: CASSLEGFTGTITEAFF.

The chain recombines TRBV20-1 with TRBJ2-1; 10 nucleotides line up with TRBD2. The CDR3 is 15 residues long. Unmatched junction bases numbered 12, after V lost 5 bases and J lost 8 bases. CDR1 and CDR2 from the germline V gene are DFQATT and SNEGSKA (reference sequence). As DNA, the CDR3 is TGCAGTGCTTCCCAAAGCGGGGGGGCCGTATATGAGCAGTTCTTC. Encoded protein: CSASQSGGAVYEQFF.

This clonotype was recorded at least ten times. This chain links TRBV7-9 with TRBJ2-7; D uncertain. V lost 5 bases to trimming and J lost 3 bases, with 20 bases between them. The CDR3 totals 16 residues. CDR1 and CDR2 (germline): SEHNR, FQNEAQ (reference sequence). For the CDR3, the DNA is TGTGCCAGCAGCCCGCAGGTGGTGGGGTTCCTCTACGAGCAGTACTTC. It codes for CASSPQVVGFLYEQYF. The full variable domain, rest sourced from reference TRBV7-9 and TRBJ2-7, is DTGVSQNPRHKITKRGQNVTFRCDPISEHNRLYWYRQTLGQGPEFLTYFQNEAQLEKSRLLSDRFSAERPKGSFSTLEIQRTEQGDSAMYLCASSPQVVGFLYEQYFGPGTRLTVT.